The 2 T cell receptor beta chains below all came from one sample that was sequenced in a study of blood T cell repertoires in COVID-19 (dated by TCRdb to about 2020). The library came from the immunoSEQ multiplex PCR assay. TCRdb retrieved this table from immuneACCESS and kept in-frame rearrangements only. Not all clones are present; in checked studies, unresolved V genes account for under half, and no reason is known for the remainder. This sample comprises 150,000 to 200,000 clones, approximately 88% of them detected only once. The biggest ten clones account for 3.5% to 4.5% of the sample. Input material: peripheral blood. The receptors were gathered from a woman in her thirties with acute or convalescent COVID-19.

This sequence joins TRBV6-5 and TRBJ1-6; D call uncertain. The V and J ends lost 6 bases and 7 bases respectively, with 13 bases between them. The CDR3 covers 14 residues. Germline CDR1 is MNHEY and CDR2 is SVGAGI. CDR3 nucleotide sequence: TGTGCCAGCAGCCGAGACTTCGGGAATTCACCCCTCCACTTT. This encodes CASSRDFGNSPLHF.

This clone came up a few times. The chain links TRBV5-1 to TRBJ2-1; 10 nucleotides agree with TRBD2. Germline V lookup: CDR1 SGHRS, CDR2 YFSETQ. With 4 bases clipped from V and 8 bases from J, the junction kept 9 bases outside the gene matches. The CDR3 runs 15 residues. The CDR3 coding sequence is TGCGCCAGCAGCCCGGGTCCTAGCGGGAGCTATGAGCAGTTCTTC. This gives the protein CASSPGPSGSYEQFF.